This T cell receptor beta chain derives from a study of regulatory T cells in long-lasting Graves disease. Background on the study: Those Graves' patients who were newly diagnosed had been on antithyroid drugs under 3 months.

Relying on iRepertoire HTBI primers and Arm-PCR of CDR3 regions, the team built TCR beta libraries. TCRdb reprocessed the multiplex PCR reads with MiXCR, giving one entry per CDR3 protein. The table lists 390,000 or so distinct CDR3 sequences, approximately 10% of them singletons. Ten or more counts support this clonotype. As for time point: newly diagnosed GD, antithyroid drugs for less than 3 months. Construction of the TCR library relied on RNA isolated from PBMCs. This CDR3 spans 14 amino acids. V gave up 2 bases and J gave up 1 base, with 5 bases separating them. The germline V gene encodes CDR1 LGHDT and CDR2 YNNKEL (reference sequence). A further study also used this sample, focusing on T cells in Graves' hyperthyroidism and ophthalmopathy. As reported in that work: Disease duration under 2 months; hyperthyroidism patients were aged 18 to 65.

The receptor's source is a young woman with Graves disease. The chain recombines TRBV3-1 with TRBJ2-2; D gene unclear. Sequencing was performed on peripheral blood mononuclear cells (PBMCs), taken at new diagnosis, from a patient treated with antithyroid drugs. CDR3 residues: CASSQYQNTGELFF. CDR3 bases: TGTGCCAGCAGCCAATACCAGAACACCGGGGAGCTGTTTTTT.